The sequence of this T cell receptor (beta chain) was determined in a study of shared clonotypes between healthy human individuals. The study, taken as a whole, reports: Even with large depth, rarefaction showed that sorted-subset sequencing was incomplete. It was the non-shared clonotypes that had lower generation probabilities than clonotypes shared by all four donors.

A remark on this clone: Its matching antigen is unknown.

Measured with immunoSEQ multiplex PCR; TCRdb has only the in-frame clones, and not every one. This sample has roughly 1 million clones, with 75% found just once. Germline values: CDR1 MNHNS, CDR2 SASEGT. The CDR3 is 14 amino acids. The ends were cut back, 1 base at V and 3 bases at J, with 10 bases in the middle. The sequence came from a young man in good health. The chain carries TRBV6-1 and TRBJ2-7; TRBD2 is a possible D gene (5 bases). The sequenced material came from memory CD4+ T cells sorted from blood. Specified subset: CD45RA-negative fraction. CDR3 protein: CASSEGSSLYEQYF. CDR3 DNA: TGTGCCAGCAGTGAAGGGTCTAGCCTCTACGAGCAGTACTTC.